The rows below give T cell receptor beta chains drawn from one sample of a study of T cell repertoires in cytomegalovirus infection. Each CDR3 protein is one row after TCRdb ran MiXCR on the reads. The table shows 130,000 or so distinct CDR3 sequences, with about 6.1% occurring only once. The sequencing input was PBMCs. The receptors come from a human donor in good health (CMV status not recorded). Some clones in this sample may be carry-over from other donors' samples. CDR3s leave out the opening cysteine and the closing phenylalanine or tryptophan. The order of the fields is CDR3 protein, clone size, V gene, J gene. Clone size is shown for a subset of rows, as once, few, many or a class of expanded clone.

cdr3_aa: ASTPWGSEAF
clone_size: few
v_call: TRBV28
j_call: TRBJ1-1

cdr3_aa: ASSQDGLSNQPQH
clone_size: .
v_call: TRBV4-3
j_call: TRBJ1-5

cdr3_aa: ASTEGEGYGYT
clone_size: many
v_call: TRBV7-2
j_call: TRBJ1-2

cdr3_aa: ATEKGGDNYGYT
clone_size: many
v_call: TRBV10-3
j_call: TRBJ1-2

cdr3_aa: ASSEGVGNIQY
clone_size: many
v_call: TRBV7-2
j_call: TRBJ2-4

cdr3_aa: ASSHQSTDTQY
clone_size: .
v_call: TRBV4-2
j_call: TRBJ2-3

cdr3_aa: ASSYAGPRGYEQY
clone_size: many
v_call: TRBV6-2/TRBV6-3
j_call: TRBJ2-7

cdr3_aa: ASSLGHINYGYT
clone_size: many
v_call: TRBV7-2
j_call: TRBJ1-2

cdr3_aa: ASSEARTGGPLNQPQH
clone_size: few
v_call: TRBV2
j_call: TRBJ1-5

cdr3_aa: ASSHSGGTKFFANYGYT
clone_size: many
v_call: TRBV7-2
j_call: TRBJ1-2

cdr3_aa: SARAAYSNQPQH
clone_size: few
v_call: TRBV20-1
j_call: TRBJ1-5

cdr3_aa: ASSSSPGGGNTIY
clone_size: few
v_call: TRBV11-2
j_call: TRBJ1-3

cdr3_aa: ATSDSTGRGTDTQY
clone_size: many
v_call: TRBV24-1
j_call: TRBJ2-3

cdr3_aa: ASSLRGGRGDTQY
clone_size: many
v_call: TRBV7-2
j_call: TRBJ2-3

cdr3_aa: SVSDWNTEAF
clone_size: many
v_call: TRBV29-1
j_call: TRBJ1-1

cdr3_aa: ASSLFGWGDTEAF
clone_size: many
v_call: TRBV27
j_call: TRBJ1-1